This T cell receptor beta chain appears in the sequencing data of a study of T-cell memory formation after mild COVID-19. There are 12 residues in the CDR3. V gave up 6 bases and J gave up 8 bases, with 11 bases separating them. The germline V gene has CDR1 SEHNR and CDR2 FQNEAQ (reference sequence). TCR alpha and TCR beta cDNA libraries with sample barcodes and UMIs came from 5'RACE using constant-segment primers. In TCRdb, the 5' RACE reads were re-called with MiXCR into one record per CDR3 protein. The repertoire includes 380,000 or so distinct CDR3 sequences, roughly 15% of them detected once, and about 20% sits in the top ten.

The source material was PBMCs or a T cell subset sorted from them (not recorded which). This sequence was found in a man aged 18 to 29 who had mild COVID-19 (a few samples of this study predate the infection). Cell type and time point are not known. The V call is TRBV7-9, the J call TRBJ2-1; D not resolved. CDR3 protein: CASSFVTDEQFF. CDR3 DNA: TGTGCCAGCAGTTTCGTAACAGATGAGCAGTTCTTC.